This record concerns one T cell receptor beta chain sequence. The CDR3 is 14 amino acids. The V gene's germline CDR1 is LNHDA and CDR2 SQIVND (reference sequence). Trimming pared 6 bases from V and 3 bases from J, leaving 14 bases between. This table comes from immunoSEQ multiplex PCR, and its TCRdb copy is limited to in-frame clones, with some not included. The sample includes about 200,000 clones, around 87% of them seen just once. This specimen belongs to a study of blood T cell repertoires in COVID-19. The specimen sequenced was peripheral blood. This TCR came from a man between 60 and 70 years old who had recovered from COVID-19. The chain combines TRBV19 with TRBJ2-5; TRBD1 might be the D (6 bases). The CDR3, as DNA: TGTGCCAGTAGCTCACAGGGTTGGGAAGAGACCCAGTACTTC. Amino acid sequence: CASSSQGWEETQYF.